These 19 T cell receptor beta chains originate from one sample sequenced in a study of blood T cell repertoires in COVID-19. Sequenced by immunoSEQ multiplex PCR; TCRdb stores in-frame clones only, minus some. The sample contains around 120,000 clones, 70% to 90% of which appear only once. The material sequenced was peripheral blood. The receptors derive from a human donor in a cohort sampled during active COVID-19.

This sequence joins TRBV18 and TRBJ2-4; a possible D gene is TRBD2 (7 bases). The CDR3 consists of 13 residues. The V end lost 8 bases, the J end lost 5 bases, and 13 bases lay between the germline ends. Germline CDR1 KGHSH, CDR2 LQKENI. Here the CDR3 reads CASRGAQENIQYF. The CDR3 coding sequence is TGTGCCAGCCGGGGGGCTCAGGAAAACATTCAGTACTTC.

The genes are TRBV3-1 (or the pseudogene TRBV3-2) and TRBJ2-3; 7 positions match TRBD2. CDR3 length: 19 amino acids. From germline, CDR1 is LGHDT and CDR2 YNNKEL (reference sequence). J was trimmed by 2 bases and V by 4 bases; bases with no gene match: 18. CDR3 loop: CASSPREWDYIIPTDTQYF. Written as DNA, the CDR3 is TGTGCCAGCAGCCCCCGAGAGTGGGACTACATAATCCCCACAGATACGCAGTATTTT.

The gene calls are TRBV2 and TRBJ2-5; D gene ambiguous. This CDR3 spans 12 amino acids. CDR1 and CDR2 from the germline V gene are SNHLY and FYNNEI. Trimming took 4 bases from V and 4 from J, leaving 7 bases between them. CDR3 residues: CASSGLGETQYF. The CDR3 region has the DNA TGTGCCAGCAGTGGACTGGGAGAGACCCAGTACTTC.

This chain joins TRBV2 and TRBJ2-2, with 8 bases that match TRBD1. After removal of 7 bases from V and 6 bases from J, the junction contained 10 bases not matched to a gene. Germline lookup yields CDR1 SNHLY and CDR2 FYNNEI. The CDR3 is 15 amino acids. The CDR3 DNA is TGTGCCAGCACTTACGAGACAGGGGTTTCCGGGGAGCTGTTTTTT. The encoded protein is CASTYETGVSGELFF.

This clone has a single count. The chain couples TRBV4-2 to TRBJ2-7; D perhaps matches TRBD1 (6 bases). CDR3 size: 17 residues. Germline-derived CDR1 and CDR2 are LGHNA and YNFKEQ. V was trimmed by 2 bases and J by 6 bases, leaving 23 bases between them. The CDR3 DNA sequence: TGTGCCAGCAGCCAATTCGGACAGCCCCCTACGGTGGTCGAGCAGTACTTC. This gives the protein CASSQFGQPPTVVEQYF.

V gene TRBV28 combines with J gene TRBJ2-3, with D maybe TRBD2 (6 bases). Deletions cut 3 bases from V and 5 bases from J, with 12 bases between. The CDR3 extends over 14 amino acids. The germline V gene encodes CDR1 MDHEN and CDR2 SYDVKM. CDR3 sequence: CASSFDNGGDTQYF. The CDR3 coding sequence is TGTGCCAGCAGTTTTGACAACGGGGGAGATACGCAGTATTTT.

This clone was recorded only once. The rearrangement uses TRBV6-5 and TRBJ1-1; no clear D. CDR3 length: 16 amino acids. The V and J ends lost 2 bases and 4 bases respectively, with 17 bases between them. The germline gives CDR1 MNHEY, CDR2 SVGAGI. In DNA form, the CDR3 reads TGTGCCAGCAGTTACACTAGAGGTGCATTAGGCACTGAAGCTTTCTTT. It is translated as CASSYTRGALGTEAFF.

The chain recombines TRBV28 with TRBJ1-2; D remains unclear. Trimming removed 2 bases from V and 8 bases from J, with 18 bases in between. CDR3 length equals 15 residues. CDR1 is MDHEN and CDR2 is SYDVKM in the germline V gene. The CDR3 DNA reads TGTGCCAGCAGTTTAAATCTATCGGGAGAAAGAGGCTACACCTTC. It encodes CASSLNLSGERGYTF.

The rearrangement links TRBV18 to TRBJ2-1, with a tentative D call TRBD1 (5 bases). Germline CDR1 reads KGHSH; CDR2 reads LQKENI. The germline V and J ends were trimmed by 4 bases and 10 bases, with 14 bases remaining between them. CDR3 length: 13 amino acids. This chain's CDR3 is CASSLERGREQFF. The CDR3 DNA reads TGTGCCAGCTCACTTGAAAGGGGTCGGGAGCAGTTCTTC.

The V call is TRBV2, the J call TRBJ2-5, with 10 bases lining up with TRBD1. The CDR3 runs to 13 residues. The V segment lost 8 bases and the J segment 2 bases; nucleotides outside the gene matches: 2. Germline V gene sequence: CDR1 SNHLY, CDR2 FYNNEI. In DNA, the CDR3 is TGTGCCAGCCGGGGACAGGGGCAAGAGACCCAGTACTTC. It codes for CASRGQGQETQYF.

The chain carries TRBV5-6 and TRBJ1-6; TRBD1 is a possible D gene (5 bases). V was cut by 2 bases and J by 6 bases, with 18 bases left in between. In germline, CDR1 is SGHDT, CDR2 YYEEEE. The CDR3 runs to 17 residues. As DNA, the CDR3 is TGTGCCAGCAGCTTAAATAAAGGGGTGAGGAGTAATTCACCCCTCCACTTT. It yields the protein CASSLNKGVRSNSPLHF.

CDR3 loop: CASSQELAGGARGNEQFF. For the CDR3, the DNA is TGTGCCAGCAGCCAAGAACTAGCGGGGGGGGCCCGGGGCAATGAGCAGTTCTTC. The chain joins TRBV3-1 (or the pseudogene TRBV3-2) to TRBJ2-1; 13 positions match TRBD2. After removal of 0 bases from V and 6 bases from J, the junction contained 8 bases not matched to a gene. The CDR3 covers 18 residues. The germline V gene has CDR1 LGHDT and CDR2 YNNKEL (reference sequence).

The J gene is TRBJ1-1, the V gene TRBV24-1, with 8 bases lining up with TRBD1. The CDR3 is made up of 13 amino acids. Germline V gene lookup returns CDR1 KGHDR and CDR2 SFDVKD. V lost 4 bases, J lost 9 bases, and 6 bases stayed unmatched. CDR3 residues: CATSDAGQGQAFF. DNA for the CDR3: TGTGCCACCAGTGACGCCGGACAGGGTCAAGCTTTCTTT.

This clone was seen a single time. The V call is TRBV5-1, the J call TRBJ1-1; D ambiguous. The CDR3 covers 15 residues. Trimming took off 1 base at V and 1 base at J, with 11 bases between the two ends. Germline V gene data show CDR1 as SGHRS and CDR2 as YFSETQ. CDR3 residues: CASSLMAAGNTEAFF. As DNA, the CDR3 is TGCGCCAGCAGCTTGATGGCCGCAGGGAACACTGAAGCTTTCTTT.

The J gene is TRBJ1-1, the V gene TRBV19; D is perhaps TRBD1 (5 bases). The CDR3 length is 14 residues. The germline CDR1 and CDR2 sequences are LNHDA and SQIVND (reference sequence). Trimming cost V 5 bases and J 3 bases, with 13 bases left between them. CDR3 loop: CASSHGGIYTEAFF. CDR3 bases: TGTGCCAGTAGTCACGGGGGGATCTACACTGAAGCTTTCTTT.

The V call is TRBV3-1 (or the pseudogene TRBV3-2), the J call TRBJ2-3, with 12 bases lining up with TRBD2. The CDR3 totals 18 residues. From germline, CDR1 is LGHDT and CDR2 YNNKEL (reference sequence). The V gene end was trimmed by 1 base and the J gene end by 2 bases; junction bases not matched to a gene: 7. CDR3 DNA: TGTGCCAGCAGCCAAGCCTCTGGGACTAGCGGGTTCACAGATACGCAGTATTTT. Amino acid sequence: CASSQASGTSGFTDTQYF.

The rearrangement links TRBV10-3 to TRBJ2-2; possibly TRBD2 for D (6 bases). The CDR3 extends over 14 amino acids. V shed 8 bases and J shed 5 bases, with 15 bases lying between them. CDR1 ENHRY and CDR2 SYGVKD come from the germline V gene. As DNA, the CDR3 is TGTGCCATCGGCATGGCAGGGAGGACCGGGGAGCTGTTTTTT. This codes for CAIGMAGRTGELFF.

This chain links TRBV5-1 with TRBJ1-3; D remains ambiguous. The CDR3 extends over 16 amino acids. Germline values: CDR1 SGHRS, CDR2 YFSETQ. Trimming cost V 1 base and J 4 bases, with 15 bases left between them. In DNA form, the CDR3 reads TGCGCCAGCAGCTTGATGTGGCAGGCCGAGGGAAACACCATATATTTT. Translating it yields CASSLMWQAEGNTIYF.

DNA for the CDR3: TGTGCCTGGCAGGGGGCCGGTGAAAAACTGTTTTTT. The encoded protein is CAWQGAGEKLFF. V usage is TRBV30 and J usage is TRBJ1-4; TRBD1 agrees at 8 bases. The ends lost 5 bases at V and 7 bases at J; junction bases unmatched: 3. This CDR3 region has 12 residues. Germline V lookup: CDR1 GTSNPN, CDR2 SVGIG (reference sequence).